The TCR beta chain described here comes from a study of blood T cell repertoires in COVID-19 (dated by TCRdb to 2019 to 2021). Background on the whole study: Samples covering the acute and convalescent phases of COVID-19 were provided by collaborators in the United States, Italy and Spain. The material from the prospective study consisted of cDNA or gDNA derived from T cells, B-cell-depleted T cells, or PBMCs. Samples were obtained from the ongoing ImmuneRACE study (first 160 participants) and from 1,200 or so subjects provided by 6 global collaborators. The sample metadata nearly always contained a de-identified subject ID, COVID-19 status, age in years and sex. Where HLA class I and class II types were available, the types were taken from metadata supplied by the sample provider, not from assay-based typing. The repertoires were made available in a free public database intended to serve as a resource for research on the immune response to SARS-CoV-2. Subjects who had been exposed to COVID-19, were actively infected with it, or had recovered from it provided the deeply sampled blood TCRbeta repertoires that made up the dataset.

TCRbeta CDR3 regions were amplified from genomic DNA using the immunoSEQ Assay, a bias-controlled multiplex PCR. The published analysis was carried out like this. The number of nucleated cells in each sample was estimated from the amplification of reference gene primers within the assay. To quantify the absolute abundance of each unique TCRbeta CDR3 rearrangement, sequence reads were collapsed and filtered. Productive Simpson clonality was computed per sample as the square root of Simpson's diversity index over productive rearrangements. TCRdb mirrors the immuneACCESS table, restricted to in-frame sequences. Some clones are absent from its copies; in checked studies, under half trace to an unresolved V gene, and the reason for the others is unknown. That table furnishes V, J and clone size, whereas the DNA furnished D and trimming. This sample lists about 190,000 clones; under 90% were detected once. The leading ten clones occupy approximately 6.7% of the sample.

The CDR3 sequence holds 16 residues, the cysteine and phenylalanine included. Here the CDR3 DNA is all that survives: 48 bases in frame from base 1. Trimming accounts for 5 bases at V and 4 bases at J, while the number of junction bases matched to no gene is 13. CDR1 and CDR2, per the germline V gene, are SGHTA and FQGNSA. Study-wide conclusions, independent of this receptor: The amount of clinical and demographic metadata varied by source and participant and was provided uncurated.

The collaborating institutions used their own protocols to collect whole blood in K2EDTA tubes. For TCRbeta analysis, collaborator samples were shipped as frozen whole blood, as isolated PBMCs, or as DNA extracted from either sample type. Regarding this clone: The clone's antigen remains unknown. Nothing much larger sits one base from this clone, and base qualities are not available.

The source of this sequence is a man aged 40-55 years with acute or convalescent COVID-19. Sequencing was carried out using peripheral blood. The rearranged segments are TRBV7-2 and TRBJ1-2; 7 of the junction bases match TRBD1. For the CDR3, the sequence is CASSPTGPRVGYGYTF. Here is the DNA: TGTGCCAGCAGCCCGACAGGGCCCAGAGTGGGCTATGGCTACACCTTC.